This TCR beta chain originates from a study of PD-L1 blockade in urothelial cancer. Sample time point: peripheral blood 6 weeks after treatment start. TCRdb's table, derived via immunoSEQ multiplex PCR, lists solely in-frame clones and lacks some. The table records 100,000 to 150,000 clones, about 82% of them present only once. The sample here was PBMCs, taken around atezolizumab (anti-PD-L1) treatment. This clonotype originated in a man aged 50-60 years with urothelial cancer.

The CDR3 sequence is CASSGGQGQETQYF. The DNA for the CDR3 is TGTGCCAGCAGTGGTGGGCAGGGACAAGAGACCCAGTACTTC. The chain carries TRBV2 and TRBJ2-5; D may be TRBD1 (5 bases). There are 14 residues in the CDR3. V was shortened by 4 bases and J by 2 bases, with 11 bases between the two germline ends. Per the germline V gene, CDR1 is SNHLY and CDR2 is FYNNEI.